The T cell receptor (beta chain) under discussion was sequenced for a study of STAT5B mutations in CD4+ large granular lymphocyte leukemia. Findings and limits, study-wide: Top patient clones used TRBV06 genes more often: 8/27 versus 2/35 in controls. Higher CD4+ than CD8+ T-LGLL clonality might reflect small sample size.

Concerning this clone: The target antigen is unknown.

Trimming removed 2 bases from V and 1 base from J, with 16 bases in between. The CDR3 sequence is 17 residues long. The germline V gene encodes CDR1 MNHEY and CDR2 SMNVEV (reference sequence). How the authors handled the data: Lowest detectable productive clonotype frequency was 2.59 x 10-5. Using immunoSEQ multiplex PCR, the repertoire was profiled, and TCRdb retains in-frame clones only, with some absent. V, J and clone size derive from that table, while D and trimming were established from the DNA sequence. This table holds almost 30,000 clones, more than 65% found once. The chain uses TRBV27 and TRBJ2-3; D not certain. Sample: CD4+ T cells from blood buffy coats. The sequence was obtained from a human donor in good health. Here the CDR3 reads CASSLARPTFGTDTQYF. The DNA for the CDR3 is TGTGCCAGCAGTTTAGCCCGGCCGACTTTTGGCACAGATACGCAGTATTTT.